These T cell receptor beta chains were read from a single sample in a study of control samples from healthy donors and cancer patients. The table came from immunoSEQ multiplex PCR; TCRdb's copy has only in-frame clones and leaves some out. This table has tens of thousands of clones, approximately 94% appearing once. Material: blood. These receptors came from a young woman in good health. The CDR3 runs from the conserved cysteine through the conserved F or W. A D gene is named only where the DNA matches it firmly. Clone size is stated in some rows and not others, as once, few, many or a class when expanded.

V gene: TRBV5-6; J gene: TRBJ2-5; clone size: .; D gene: .; CDR3 DNA: TGTGCCAGCAGCTCAATTAAGGAAGGGCAGACCCAGTACTTC; CDR3 protein: CASSSIKEGQTQYF
V gene: TRBV21-1; J gene: TRBJ1-6; clone size: .; D gene: .; CDR3 DNA: TGTGCCAGCAGCCAAAAATGCAGGGGCCTACCGGGTGAGTCACCCCTCCACTTT; CDR3 protein: CASSQKCRGLPGESPLHF
V gene: TRBV20-1; J gene: TRBJ2-5; clone size: .; D gene: .; CDR3 DNA: TGCAGTGCTAGCACGGAGACCCAGTACTTC; CDR3 protein: CSASTETQYF
V gene: TRBV7-2; J gene: TRBJ2-7; clone size: .; D gene: .; CDR3 DNA: TGTGCCAGCAGCCTCGGACTCCCCGAGCAGTACTTC; CDR3 protein: CASSLGLPEQYF
V gene: TRBV15; J gene: TRBJ1-1; clone size: .; D gene: TRBD1; CDR3 DNA: TGTGCCACCAGTCCACGACAGGGGGTGAACACTGAAGCTTTCTTT; CDR3 protein: CATSPRQGVNTEAFF
V gene: TRBV5-1; J gene: TRBJ2-7; clone size: .; D gene: TRBD2; CDR3 DNA: TGCGCCAGCAGCCGGTCAGCGGGGGAAGGGTTAGCGTCCTACGAGCAGTACTTC; CDR3 protein: CASSRSAGEGLASYEQYF
V gene: TRBV9; J gene: TRBJ2-2; clone size: .; D gene: TRBD1; CDR3 DNA: TGTGCCAGCAGCGTAGTAGTGGGAGACAGGGGGCGACCGAACACCGGGGAGCTGTTTTTT; CDR3 protein: CASSVVVGDRGRPNTGELFF
V gene: TRBV28; J gene: TRBJ1-3; clone size: .; D gene: .; CDR3 DNA: TGTGCCAGCAGTTTAGGCGGAAGGGGTATTCGTCGAAACACCATATATTTT; CDR3 protein: CASSLGGRGIRRNTIYF
V gene: TRBV5-1; J gene: TRBJ2-1; clone size: .; D gene: TRBD1; CDR3 DNA: TGCGCCAGCAGTTTTTGGGACAGCTACAATGAGCAGTTCTTC; CDR3 protein: CASSFWDSYNEQFF
V gene: TRBV7-9; J gene: TRBJ2-5; clone size: .; D gene: TRBD1; CDR3 DNA: TGTGCCAGCAGCCCGGACGGACAGGGCGAGACCCAGTACTTC; CDR3 protein: CASSPDGQGETQYF
V gene: TRBV19; J gene: TRBJ2-1; clone size: once; D gene: .; CDR3 DNA: TGTGCCACCACACCTCCATTCGGGACGGACTTATACAATGAGCAGTTCTTC; CDR3 protein: CATTPPFGTDLYNEQFF
V gene: TRBV5-1; J gene: TRBJ1-5; clone size: .; D gene: .; CDR3 DNA: TGCGCCAGCAGCTTGACAGAAGGAGGTCAGCCCCAGCATTTT; CDR3 protein: CASSLTEGGQPQHF
V gene: TRBV29-1; J gene: TRBJ1-2; clone size: .; D gene: .; CDR3 DNA: TGCAGCGTTGCTGTTCCTGCTAACTATGGCTACACCTTC; CDR3 protein: CSVAVPANYGYTF
V gene: TRBV4-3; J gene: TRBJ2-7; clone size: once; D gene: TRBD1; CDR3 DNA: TGCGCCAGCAGCCAAGATTCCGGACAGGGGTTTCGGGAGCAGTACTTC; CDR3 protein: CASSQDSGQGFREQYF
V gene: TRBV29-1; J gene: TRBJ1-1; clone size: .; D gene: .; CDR3 DNA: TGCAGCCCTCAGAGGAAGCTGAACACTGAAGCTTTCTTT; CDR3 protein: CSPQRKLNTEAFF
V gene: TRBV2; J gene: TRBJ2-3; clone size: .; D gene: TRBD1; CDR3 DNA: TGTGCCAGCGACAGGGATGAGACAGATACGCAGTATTTT; CDR3 protein: CASDRDETDTQYF
V gene: TRBV6-6; J gene: TRBJ2-5; clone size: .; D gene: .; CDR3 DNA: TGTGCCAGCAGTTACCGTCGGGAGACCCAGTACTTC; CDR3 protein: CASSYRRETQYF
V gene: TRBV5-1; J gene: TRBJ1-6; clone size: .; D gene: TRBD1; CDR3 DNA: TGCGCCAGCAGCTACGGACAGGGCGACTCACCCCTCCACTTT; CDR3 protein: CASSYGQGDSPLHF
V gene: TRBV11-2; J gene: TRBJ1-2; clone size: .; D gene: .; CDR3 DNA: TGTGCCAGCAGCGCAACCGGACAGCTATATGGCTACACCTTC; CDR3 protein: CASSATGQLYGYTF
V gene: TRBV5-8; J gene: TRBJ1-3; clone size: once; D gene: .; CDR3 DNA: TGTGCCATACCGTGGAGGTACACCATATATTTT; CDR3 protein: CAIPWRYTIYF
V gene: TRBV5-6; J gene: TRBJ2-5; clone size: .; D gene: .; CDR3 DNA: TGTGCCAGCAGCTTTTTATCTGCGGAGGGGGCAGAGACCCAGTACTTC; CDR3 protein: CASSFLSAEGAETQYF
V gene: TRBV5-1; J gene: TRBJ2-3; clone size: .; D gene: .; CDR3 DNA: TGCGCCAGCAGCTTGCGAGGTGAGGGCACAGATACGCAGTATTTT; CDR3 protein: CASSLRGEGTDTQYF
V gene: TRBV6-6; J gene: TRBJ1-2; clone size: .; D gene: .; CDR3 DNA: TGTGCCAGCAGCTCCCAGGCGGTGAACTATGGCTACACCTTC; CDR3 protein: CASSSQAVNYGYTF
V gene: TRBV9; J gene: TRBJ2-3; clone size: .; D gene: TRBD1; CDR3 DNA: TGTGCCAGCAGCGGAAGACAGGGGGCTCGCGCAGATACGCAGTATTTT; CDR3 protein: CASSGRQGARADTQYF
V gene: TRBV5-1; J gene: TRBJ2-7; clone size: .; D gene: .; CDR3 DNA: TGCGCCAGCAGCTTGGAGAGCGGGCGGACAGCCCAATTCTACGAGCAGTACTTC; CDR3 protein: CASSLESGRTAQFYEQYF
V gene: TRBV6-2/TRBV6-3; J gene: TRBJ1-2; clone size: once; D gene: .; CDR3 DNA: TGTGCCAGCAGTCCCCGGACAGATTATGGCTACACCTTC; CDR3 protein: CASSPRTDYGYTF
V gene: TRBV19; J gene: TRBJ2-3; clone size: .; D gene: .; CDR3 DNA: TGTGCCAGTAAGGCACAGGGTCGGGCAGATACGCAGTATTTT; CDR3 protein: CASKAQGRADTQYF
V gene: TRBV7-9; J gene: TRBJ2-1; clone size: once; D gene: TRBD2; CDR3 DNA: TGTGCCAGCGCTAGGGTAGCGGGGAACAATGAGCAGTTCTTC; CDR3 protein: CASARVAGNNEQFF
V gene: TRBV27; J gene: TRBJ2-7; clone size: .; D gene: TRBD1; CDR3 DNA: TGTGCCAGCAGAGGATCCGGGACAGATAGCTACGAGCAGTACTTC; CDR3 protein: CASRGSGTDSYEQYF
V gene: TRBV5-6; J gene: TRBJ2-7; clone size: .; D gene: .; CDR3 DNA: TGTGCCAGCAGCTTGGACCGGGACGGGACCTACGAGCAGTACTTC; CDR3 protein: CASSLDRDGTYEQYF
V gene: TRBV11-3; J gene: TRBJ1-1; clone size: .; D gene: TRBD1; CDR3 DNA: TGTGCCAGCAGCTTAGTCCGTTTGAGGGGGCAGGAAGCTTTCTTT; CDR3 protein: CASSLVRLRGQEAFF
V gene: TRBV28; J gene: TRBJ1-2; clone size: .; D gene: TRBD1; CDR3 DNA: TGTGCCAGCAACAGTCCGGGACAGGGCCCTGGCTACACCTTC; CDR3 protein: CASNSPGQGPGYTF
V gene: TRBV9; J gene: TRBJ1-1; clone size: .; D gene: .; CDR3 DNA: TGTGCCAGCAGCGTAGTTACGAACACTGAAGCTTTCTTT; CDR3 protein: CASSVVTNTEAFF
V gene: TRBV6-5; J gene: TRBJ2-7; clone size: .; D gene: .; CDR3 DNA: TGTGCCAGCCCATCTGCTACAGGAACCTACGAGCAGTACTTC; CDR3 protein: CASPSATGTYEQYF
V gene: TRBV5-1; J gene: TRBJ2-1; clone size: .; D gene: TRBD2; CDR3 DNA: TGCGCCAGCAGCCTCACTAGCGGGAGTACATATGAGCAGTTCTTC; CDR3 protein: CASSLTSGSTYEQFF
V gene: TRBV9; J gene: TRBJ2-5; clone size: .; D gene: .; CDR3 DNA: TGTGCCAGCAGCGTAGTCGGGGGTGGGTTAGGAGAGACCCAGTACTTC; CDR3 protein: CASSVVGGGLGETQYF
V gene: TRBV28; J gene: TRBJ2-2; clone size: .; D gene: .; CDR3 DNA: TGTGCCATCCAAAAACGAACAGGGATCGTTCCCGGGGAGCTGTTTTTT; CDR3 protein: CAIQKRTGIVPGELFF
V gene: TRBV14; J gene: TRBJ2-1; clone size: .; D gene: .; CDR3 DNA: TGTGCCAGCAGCCAAGATCGTACGTATGAGCAGTTCTTC; CDR3 protein: CASSQDRTYEQFF
V gene: TRBV7-3; J gene: TRBJ2-2; clone size: .; D gene: TRBD2; CDR3 DNA: TGTGCCAGCAGCCATTCGCGAGGAAGCGGGAGGGCCGGGGAGCTGTTTTTT; CDR3 protein: CASSHSRGSGRAGELFF
V gene: TRBV6-1; J gene: TRBJ2-3; clone size: once; D gene: .; CDR3 DNA: TGTGCCAGCAGTGAAGTCGGAGAGACCCAAAGATTGGTGGCAGATACGCAGTATTTT; CDR3 protein: CASSEVGETQRLVADTQYF
V gene: TRBV5-1; J gene: TRBJ2-3; clone size: once; D gene: TRBD2; CDR3 DNA: TGCGCCAGCAGCTTGCTTGCCGTCGGGCTAGCGGGAGATACGCAGTATTTT; CDR3 protein: CASSLLAVGLAGDTQYF
V gene: TRBV4-1; J gene: TRBJ1-6; clone size: .; D gene: .; CDR3 DNA: TGCGCCAGCAGCCAAGATCGGAAGGATTCACCCCTCCACTTT; CDR3 protein: CASSQDRKDSPLHF
V gene: TRBV28; J gene: TRBJ1-3; clone size: .; D gene: TRBD1; CDR3 DNA: TGTGCCAGCAGTTTAAACAGGGGCCAAAGCTCTGGAAACACCATATATTTT; CDR3 protein: CASSLNRGQSSGNTIYF
V gene: TRBV27; J gene: TRBJ2-5; clone size: .; D gene: .; CDR3 DNA: TGTGCCAGCAGTTTAGTGTCCTATGGGGAGACCCAGTACTTC; CDR3 protein: CASSLVSYGETQYF
V gene: TRBV4-3; J gene: TRBJ1-6; clone size: .; D gene: .; CDR3 DNA: TGCGCCAGCAGCATGGAAGGGGGGGGTTCTAATTCACCCCTCCACTTT; CDR3 protein: CASSMEGGGSNSPLHF
V gene: TRBV11-3; J gene: TRBJ1-1; clone size: .; D gene: .; CDR3 DNA: TGTGCCAGCAGCTTAGATGGCGACCTGAACACTGAAGCTTTCTTT; CDR3 protein: CASSLDGDLNTEAFF
V gene: TRBV3-1/TRBV3-2; J gene: TRBJ2-4; clone size: .; D gene: TRBD2; CDR3 DNA: TGTGCCAGCAGCCAGAGTGGACTAGAAAAAGACATTCAGTACTTC; CDR3 protein: CASSQSGLEKDIQYF
V gene: TRBV7-8; J gene: TRBJ2-7; clone size: .; D gene: .; CDR3 DNA: TGTGCCAGCAGCTTAGCGTCTGGGCAGGGGTACTCCTACGAGCAGTACTTC; CDR3 protein: CASSLASGQGYSYEQYF